The 13 T cell receptor beta chains in this list originate from one sample, sequenced in a study of T cell responses to AZD1222 COVID-19 vaccine. Here immunoSEQ multiplex PCR was the method, and the copy in TCRdb shows in-frame clones only, minus some. The sample has about 69,000 clones, roughly 85% seen once; the top ten hold roughly 23%. This specimen was peripheral blood, taken 28 days after the second AZD1222 dose. The receptors stem from an adult who received the AZD1222 COVID-19 vaccine.

This clone was picked up one time. Other DNA sequences in the same sample also yield this CDR3. The chain carries TRBV18 and TRBJ2-1, with TRBD1 as a possible D gene (6 bases). The CDR3 consists of 16 residues. Trimming stripped 3 bases from V and 0 bases from J, with 12 bases between. The germline gives CDR1 KGHSH, CDR2 LQKENI. The CDR3 coding sequence is TGTGCCAGCTCACCTCCTGGACAGAGCTCCTACAATGAGCAGTTCTTC. Its protein product is CASSPPGQSSYNEQFF.

The chain carries TRBV5-1 and TRBJ1-2; D perhaps matches TRBD1 (5 bases). Germline CDR1 reads SGHRS; CDR2 reads YFSETQ. The CDR3 runs 13 residues. V was pared by 4 bases and J by 5 bases, with 12 bases between. CDR3 nucleotides: TGCGCCAGCAGCCCGCGGGGGAATTATGGCTACACCTTC. It yields the protein CASSPRGNYGYTF.

Worth noting for this clone: Additional DNA sequences in this sample encode the identical CDR3. The rearrangement uses TRBV9 and TRBJ1-3; D remains unclear. Looked up from germline, CDR1 is SGDLS and CDR2 is YYNGEE. The CDR3 spans 15 residues. Trimming took off 0 bases at V and 0 bases at J, with 7 bases between the two ends. DNA of the CDR3: TGTGCCAGCAGCGTAGAAGGCAGCTCTGGAAACACCATATATTTT. It encodes CASSVEGSSGNTIYF.

This sequence joins TRBV5-4 and TRBJ2-4; 7 bases agree with TRBD2. This CDR3 is 16 amino acids long. Germline CDR1 SGHNT, CDR2 YYREEE (reference sequence). V was pared by 2 bases and J by 6 bases, with 11 bases of the junction left unmatched. CDR3 sequence (DNA): TGTGCCAGCAGCTTCGAGGGAGGGGTTGAGGGAAACATTCAGTACTTC. Its protein is CASSFEGGVEGNIQYF. Drawing the rest from reference TRBV5-4 and TRBJ2-4, the complete variable domain is ETGVTQSPTHLIKTRGQQVTLRCSSQSGHNTVSWYQQALGQGPQFIFQYYREEENGRGNFPPRFSGLQFPNYSSELNVNALELDDSALYLCASSFEGGVEGNIQYFGAGTRLSVL.

The V call is TRBV2, the J call TRBJ2-3; 7 nucleotides agree with TRBD2. The CDR3 is made up of 13 amino acids. V gave up 10 bases and J gave up 2 bases; unmatched junction bases: 6. Germline loops: CDR1 SNHLY, CDR2 FYNNEI. CDR3 in DNA: TGTGCCACCGTGCGGGAGTACACAGATACGCAGTATTTT. It translates to CATVREYTDTQYF.

The chain couples TRBV21-1 to TRBJ1-1. TRBV21-1 is designated a pseudogene. The length of the CDR3 is 16 residues. The CDR3 sequence: CASSKKIETTNTEAFF. CDR3 DNA sequence: TGTGCCAGCAGCAAAAAGATTGAGACCACGAACACTGAAGCTTTCTTT.

This sequence joins TRBV27 and TRBJ2-2; TRBD1 agrees at 12 bases. V was pared by 2 bases and J by 8 bases, with 6 bases of the junction left unmatched. The CDR3 loop spans 16 amino acids. Per the germline V gene, CDR1 is MNHEY and CDR2 is SMNVEV (reference sequence). In nucleotides, the CDR3 is TGTGCCAGCAGTTTAGGGACAGGGGGCACTTCGGGGGAGCTGTTTTTT. Encoded protein: CASSLGTGGTSGELFF.

The chain recombines TRBV2 with TRBJ1-5, with a possible D match to TRBD1 (5 bases). The V and J ends lost 6 bases and 2 bases respectively, with 14 bases between them. Germline V CDR1 and CDR2: SNHLY, FYNNEI. The CDR3 covers 15 residues. In DNA form, the CDR3 reads TGTGCCAGCAGCGATGTGGTGGGGGGCAATCAGCCCCAGCATTTT. Its translation is CASSDVVGGNQPQHF.

This sequence joins TRBV6-2 or TRBV6-3 and TRBJ2-3; no definite D call. CDR3 length: 16 amino acids. The V gene's germline CDR1 is MNHEY and CDR2 SVGEGT. Between the trimmed V and J ends, which lost 3 bases and 6 bases, there was a span of 19 bases. The CDR3 is CASSYNRVAAGDTQYF. The CDR3 DNA follows: TGTGCCAGCAGTTATAATAGGGTGGCAGCTGGCGATACGCAGTATTTT.

The chain recombines TRBV3-1 (or the pseudogene TRBV3-2) with TRBJ1-3; no firm D call. The CDR3 extends over 14 amino acids. V was clipped by 2 bases and J by 3 bases, with 8 bases between them. Per the germline V gene, CDR1 is LGHDT and CDR2 is YNNKEL (reference sequence). The CDR3 is CASSQRFDGNTIYF. The CDR3 bases are TGTGCCAGCAGCCAAAGGTTCGATGGAAACACCATATATTTT.

The chain is built from TRBV18 and TRBJ1-2, with TRBD1 as a possible D gene (6 bases). V lost 2 bases, J lost 7 bases, and 11 bases lay in between. The V gene's germline CDR1 is KGHSH and CDR2 LQKENI. The CDR3 totals 13 residues. Here the CDR3 reads CASSPTRGAGYTF. The CDR3 nucleotides read TGTGCCAGCTCACCAACCAGGGGTGCTGGCTACACCTTC.

The chain links TRBV6-5 to TRBJ2-2, with unresolved D. Trimming removed 4 bases at V and 3 bases at J, with 9 bases between. Germline loops: CDR1 MNHEY, CDR2 SVGAGI. This CDR3 comprises 14 residues. The CDR3 is CASSLRRDTGELFF. CDR3 DNA sequence: TGTGCCAGCAGTTTACGACGGGACACCGGGGAGCTGTTTTTT.

The chain couples TRBV10-3 to TRBJ1-1, with TRBD1 identical over 7 bases. The ends lost 7 bases at V and 4 bases at J; junction bases unmatched: 6. The CDR3 is made up of 13 amino acids. The germline CDR1 and CDR2 sequences are ENHRY and SYGVKD. Here the CDR3 reads CAIKTGELTEAFF. The CDR3 DNA is TGTGCCATCAAAACAGGGGAGCTCACTGAAGCTTTCTTT.